The sequence of this TCR beta chain was determined in a study of T cells after yellow fever vaccination. By 5'RACE template switching, TCR cDNA was produced, with a universal primer site and UMIs added in the process. Using its own MiXCR run on the 5' RACE reads, TCRdb lists one record per CDR3 protein. The table records around 300,000 distinct CDR3 sequences, approximately 12% of them present only once. On this clonotype itself: Its cognate antigen is unknown.

Findings and limits, study-wide: Highly abundant clonotypes carried over from the bulk population could end up in FACS-sorted repertoires as contaminants. By day 5 rather than day 15, the secondary response had peaked, though it was weaker. In post-booster samples, most primary-vaccination clones reappeared (about 95% CD4, about 91% CD8).

This TCR was sampled from a man aged 25-40 years who received the YFV17D yellow fever vaccine. The sequences come from CD4+ T cells sorted from PBMCs, collected 45 days after the yellow fever booster vaccination.

The CDR3 sequence: CASSFLAPRAGGHEQYF. The CDR3, as DNA: TGCGCCAGCAGCTTTCTTGCGCCCAGAGCAGGGGGTCACGAGCAGTACTTC. The rearrangement links TRBV5-1 to TRBJ2-7; 7 bases match TRBD1. V dropped 2 bases and J dropped 5; count of bases not matched to a gene: 16. CDR1 is SGHRS and CDR2 is YFSETQ in the germline V gene. The CDR3 contains 17 residues.